These T cell receptor beta chains were read from a single sample in a study of beta chain features in type 1 diabetes. Repertoires were generated with immunoSEQ multiplex PCR, while TCRdb's copy carries only in-frame clones and drops some. Of roughly 330,000 clones in the sample, 13% are singletons; the top ten hold 0.013% to 0.015%. The material sequenced was naive CD4+ T cells from blood. The receptors come from a young woman with type 1 diabetes. Both conserved end residues are part of each CDR3. A D gene is named only where the DNA matches it firmly. Rows give clone size only sometimes, using once, few, many, or a class for an expanded clone.

J | size | V | D | DNA | CDR3
TRBJ2-1 | . | TRBV19 | . | TGTGCCAGTAGTATCGCGGCGGTGGGTCAGTATGAGCAGTTCTTC | CASSIAAVGQYEQFF
TRBJ2-7 | few | TRBV29-1 | TRBD1 | TGCAGCGTTGAAGACCAGGGACAGCCATCCTACGAGCAGTACTTC | CSVEDQGQPSYEQYF
TRBJ2-3 | few | TRBV11-2 | . | TGTGCCAGCAGCTGGACTGCCACAGATACGCAGTATTTT | CASSWTATDTQYF
TRBJ2-2 | . | TRBV13 | TRBD1 | TGTGCCAGCAGCGCCCGGGACAGAAACACCGGGGAGCTGTTTTTT | CASSARDRNTGELFF
TRBJ2-6 | few | TRBV5-4 | . | TGTGCCAGCCCTAGCGAATACCCTCCATCTGGGGCCAACGTCCTGACTTTC | CASPSEYPPSGANVLTF
TRBJ2-1 | few | TRBV15 | . | TGTGCCACCAGCAGAGGAGGGAGTAGCTCCTACAATGAGCAGTTCTTC | CATSRGGSSSYNEQFF
TRBJ1-3 | few | TRBV6-6 | . | TGTGCCAGCAGTGTTCTTGGAAACACCATATATTTT | CASSVLGNTIYF
TRBJ2-5 | once | TRBV9 | TRBD2 | TGTGCCAGCAGCGTAAAGCGGGGCCAAGAGACCCAGTACTTC | CASSVKRGQETQYF
TRBJ1-1 | few | TRBV4-3 | TRBD1 | TGCGCCAGCAGCCTCCGGGACAGGGGGCGAGAGACTGAAGCTTTCTTT | CASSLRDRGRETEAFF
TRBJ2-1 | . | TRBV9 | TRBD2 | TGTGCCAGCAGCGTTTTGTGGCTAGCGGCCGAGCAGTTCTTC | CASSVLWLAAEQFF
TRBJ1-2 | . | TRBV7-9 | . | TGTGCCAGCAGCACCCTCGACAGTGGCTACACCTTC | CASSTLDSGYTF
TRBJ2-2 | once | TRBV9 | TRBD2 | TGTGCCAGCAGCCCCCGGACTAGCGGGACCGCCGGGGAGCTGTTTTTT | CASSPRTSGTAGELFF
TRBJ2-5 | few | TRBV28 | . | TGTGCCAGCAGTAGCCGTCTCGGTCAGGGTAGAGAGACCCAGTACTTC | CASSSRLGQGRETQYF
TRBJ1-2 | few | TRBV5-4 | TRBD1 | TGTGCCAGCAGCTTAGGGACAGGGGGCGCTTCCGCCCGTGGCTACACCTTC | CASSLGTGGASARGYTF
TRBJ2-5 | few | TRBV18 | TRBD1 | TGTGCCAGCTCACCGGACAGGGGGCGAATAGAGACCCAGTACTTC | CASSPDRGRIETQYF
TRBJ2-5 | . | TRBV5-6 | TRBD2 | TGTGCCAGCAGCTTGGAGGGACTAGCGGGAGGCCAAGAGACCCAGTACTTC | CASSLEGLAGGQETQYF
TRBJ2-7 | . | TRBV28 | TRBD2 | TGTGCCAGCAGTTTTTCAGCGGGAGCCAGCTACGAGCAGTACTTC | CASSFSAGASYEQYF
TRBJ2-1 | few | TRBV21-1 | . | TGTGCCAGCAGCAACCGACTAGCGGGAGGGGTTGAGCAGTTCTTC | CASSNRLAGGVEQFF
TRBJ2-1 | few | TRBV5-4 | TRBD2 | TGTGCCAGCAGCTTGGGATGGCTAGCGGGAAACAATGAGCAGTTCTTC | CASSLGWLAGNNEQFF
TRBJ2-7 | few | TRBV7-9 | . | TGTGCCAGCAGCTTAGCCCAGGGAATGCGGTCATTC | CASSLAQGMRSF
TRBJ2-4 | few | TRBV11-2 | . | TGTGCCAGCAGCTTAGCGAGGCAATCGAGGGCCAAAAACATTCAGTACTTC | CASSLARQSRAKNIQYF
TRBJ2-1 | few | TRBV7-2 | TRBD1 | TGTGCCAGCAGCTTGACCCGGGACAGGGGTGGGGATGAGCAGTTCTTC | CASSLTRDRGGDEQFF
TRBJ2-3 | . | TRBV5-1 | TRBD1 | TGCGCCAGCTCGAGGGACAGCCCTTTCACAGATACGCAGTATTTT | CASSRDSPFTDTQYF
TRBJ2-2 | . | TRBV7-8 | TRBD1 | TGTGCCAGCAGCTCCGGGACAGTGAACACCGGGGAGCTGTTTTTT | CASSSGTVNTGELFF
TRBJ1-2 | few | TRBV28 | . | TGTGCCAGCAGTATTCGACAGTATGGCTACACCTTC | CASSIRQYGYTF
TRBJ2-3 | . | TRBV7-2 | . | TGTGCCAGCAGCTGGGAGCCAGATACGCAGTATTTT | CASSWEPDTQYF
TRBJ1-2 | . | TRBV27 | . | TGTGCCAGCAGTTTAAATCAGGCTCTTGGCTATGGCTACACCTTC | CASSLNQALGYGYTF